This TCR beta chain was sequenced for a study of blood T cell repertoires in COVID-19. The wider study: T cells, B-cell-depleted T cells, or PBMCs provided the cDNA or gDNA that served as material.

Under the authors' procedure: Reference gene primer amplification gave nucleated cell count estimates. Some clones are missing from TCRdb's copy, which holds only in-frame ones; the method was immunoSEQ multiplex PCR. D and trimming were read from the DNA, whereas the V and J calls and clone size are those reported in that table. The sample holds around 300,000 clones, approximately 86% seen once. V dropped 1 base and J dropped 7; count of bases not matched to a gene: 12. CDR3 length equals 17 residues. CDR1 and CDR2 (germline): MGHRA, YSYEKL. This clone has more than one count but fewer than ten. Enrolled during active infection, Seattle patients were then followed longitudinally.

This TCR was sampled from an older woman with COVID-19, enrolled during active disease. The chain recombines TRBV4-1 with TRBJ2-1; 8 bases fit TRBD2. Sequenced sample: peripheral blood. The CDR3 loop is CASSQADMGLVGNEQFF. The CDR3 coding sequence is TGCGCCAGCAGCCAAGCTGACATGGGACTAGTGGGGAATGAGCAGTTCTTC.